This T cell receptor beta chain is from a study of blood T cell repertoires in COVID-19. About the research overall: The origin of the acute and convalescent COVID-19 samples was the United States, Italy and Spain. Sample material is recorded as cDNA or gDNA derived from T cells, B-cell-depleted T cells, or PBMCs.

As processed by the authors: The assay estimated nucleated cells by amplifying reference gene primers. Sequencing used immunoSEQ multiplex PCR; TCRdb keeps in-frame clones, though not all of them. The V and J calls and clone size come from that table; D and trimming were worked out from the DNA. The profile covers 310,000 or so clones, with around 90% appearing a single time and roughly 6.7% taken by the ten largest. Input material: peripheral blood. The TCR was taken from a man in his late teens or twenties who had recovered from COVID-19.

CDR3 in DNA: TGTGCCACTGGGTGTGACAGACCTAGCACAGATACGCAGTATTTT. Protein product: CATGCDRPSTDTQYF. This chain joins TRBV24-1 and TRBJ2-3; D possibly corresponds to TRBD1 (5 bases). The ends were cut back, 10 bases at V and 0 bases at J, with 16 bases in the middle. The CDR3 is 15 residues long. Germline values: CDR1 KGHDR, CDR2 SFDVKD.